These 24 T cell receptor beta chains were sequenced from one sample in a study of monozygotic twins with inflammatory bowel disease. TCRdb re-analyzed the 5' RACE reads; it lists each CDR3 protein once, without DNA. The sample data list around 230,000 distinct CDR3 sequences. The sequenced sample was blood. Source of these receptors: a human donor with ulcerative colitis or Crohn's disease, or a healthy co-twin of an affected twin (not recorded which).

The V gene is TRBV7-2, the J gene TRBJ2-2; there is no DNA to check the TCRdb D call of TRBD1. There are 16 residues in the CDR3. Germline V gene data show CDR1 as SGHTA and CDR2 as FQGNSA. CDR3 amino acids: CASSPRGAGFTGELFF.

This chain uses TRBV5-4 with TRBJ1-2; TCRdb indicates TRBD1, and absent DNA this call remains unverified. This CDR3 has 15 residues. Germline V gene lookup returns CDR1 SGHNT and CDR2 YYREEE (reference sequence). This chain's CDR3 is CASTSARYRGDGYTF.

The chain's CDR3 is CASSTIREAGELFF. The chain links TRBV7-9 to TRBJ2-2; TCRdb gives TRBD2 as the D gene, but with no DNA this cannot be confirmed. From germline, CDR1 is SEHNR and CDR2 FQNEAQ (reference sequence). The CDR3 runs to 14 residues.

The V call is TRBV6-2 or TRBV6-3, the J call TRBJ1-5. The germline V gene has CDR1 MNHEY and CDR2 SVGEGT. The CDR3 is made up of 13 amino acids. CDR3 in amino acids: CASSYVSNQPQHF.

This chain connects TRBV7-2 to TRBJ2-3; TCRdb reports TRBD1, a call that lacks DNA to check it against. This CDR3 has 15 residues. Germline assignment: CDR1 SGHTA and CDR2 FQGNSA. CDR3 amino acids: CASSLRWGGRDTQYF.

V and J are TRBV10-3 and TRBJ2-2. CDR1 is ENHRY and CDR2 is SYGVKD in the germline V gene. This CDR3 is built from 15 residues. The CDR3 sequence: CAISERQTNTGELFF.

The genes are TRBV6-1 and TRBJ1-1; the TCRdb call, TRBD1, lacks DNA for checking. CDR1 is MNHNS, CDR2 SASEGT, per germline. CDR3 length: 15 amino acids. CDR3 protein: CASVINRGMRAEAFF.

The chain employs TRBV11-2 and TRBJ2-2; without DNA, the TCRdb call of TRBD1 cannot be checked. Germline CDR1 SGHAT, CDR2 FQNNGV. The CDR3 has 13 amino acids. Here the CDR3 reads CASSPRGAGELFF.

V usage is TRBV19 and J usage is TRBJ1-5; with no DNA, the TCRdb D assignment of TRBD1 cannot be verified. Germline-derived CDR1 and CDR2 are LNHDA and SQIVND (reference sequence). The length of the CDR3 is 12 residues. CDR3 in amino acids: CASSPASQPQHF.

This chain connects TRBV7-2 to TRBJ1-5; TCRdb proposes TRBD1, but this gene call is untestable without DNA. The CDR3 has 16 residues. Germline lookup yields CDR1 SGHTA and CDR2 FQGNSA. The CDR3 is CASSLGARGGNQPQHF. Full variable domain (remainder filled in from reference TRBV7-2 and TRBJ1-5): GAGVSQSPSNKVTEKGKDVELRCDPISGHTALYWYRQSLGQGLEFLIYFQGNSAPDKSGLPSDRFSAERTGGSVSTLTIQRTQQEDSAVYLCASSLGARGGNQPQHFGDGTRLSIL.

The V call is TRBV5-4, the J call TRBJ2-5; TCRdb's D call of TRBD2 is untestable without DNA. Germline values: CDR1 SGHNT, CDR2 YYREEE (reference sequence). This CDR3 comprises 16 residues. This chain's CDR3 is CASRPEIAGGRETQYF. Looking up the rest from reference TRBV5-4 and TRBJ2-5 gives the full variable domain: ETGVTQSPTHLIKTRGQQVTLRCSSQSGHNTVSWYQQALGQGPQFIFQYYREEENGRGNFPPRFSGLQFPNYSSELNVNALELDDSALYLCASRPEIAGGRETQYFGPGTRLLVL.

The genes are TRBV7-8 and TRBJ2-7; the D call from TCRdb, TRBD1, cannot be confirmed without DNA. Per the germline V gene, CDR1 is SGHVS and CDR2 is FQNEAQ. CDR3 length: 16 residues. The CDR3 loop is CASSLARTGESYEQYF.

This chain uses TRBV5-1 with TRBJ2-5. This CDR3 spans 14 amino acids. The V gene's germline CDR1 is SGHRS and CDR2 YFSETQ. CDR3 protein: CASSLVSSQETQYF.

The chain's CDR3 is CASSPTGTENTEAFF. The chain employs TRBV12-3 or TRBV12-4 and TRBJ1-1; the D gene TCRdb calls, TRBD1, cannot be checked with no DNA. The CDR3 is 15 amino acids.

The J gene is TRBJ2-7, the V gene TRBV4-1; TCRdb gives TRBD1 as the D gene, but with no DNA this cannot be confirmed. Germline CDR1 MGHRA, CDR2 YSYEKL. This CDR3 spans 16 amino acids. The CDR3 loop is CASSLSPGQGAGEQYF.

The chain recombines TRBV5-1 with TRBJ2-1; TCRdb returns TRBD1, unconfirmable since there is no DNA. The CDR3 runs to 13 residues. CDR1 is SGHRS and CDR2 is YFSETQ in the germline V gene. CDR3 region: CASSLNQGIEQFF.

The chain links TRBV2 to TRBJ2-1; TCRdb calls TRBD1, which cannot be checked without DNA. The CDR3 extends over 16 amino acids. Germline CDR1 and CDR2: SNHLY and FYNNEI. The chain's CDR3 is CASRPTGKGSYNEQFF.

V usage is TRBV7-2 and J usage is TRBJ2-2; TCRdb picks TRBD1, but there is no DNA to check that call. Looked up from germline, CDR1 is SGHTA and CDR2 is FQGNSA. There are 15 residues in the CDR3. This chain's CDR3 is CASSFLGVRTGELFF. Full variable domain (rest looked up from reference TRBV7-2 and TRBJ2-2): GAGVSQSPSNKVTEKGKDVELRCDPISGHTALYWYRQSLGQGLEFLIYFQGNSAPDKSGLPSDRFSAERTGGSVSTLTIQRTQQEDSAVYLCASSFLGVRTGELFFGEGSRLTVL.

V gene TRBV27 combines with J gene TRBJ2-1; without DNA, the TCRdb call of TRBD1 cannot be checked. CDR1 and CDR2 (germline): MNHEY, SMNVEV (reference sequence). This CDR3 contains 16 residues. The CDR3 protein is CASSNGGTAPYNEQFF.

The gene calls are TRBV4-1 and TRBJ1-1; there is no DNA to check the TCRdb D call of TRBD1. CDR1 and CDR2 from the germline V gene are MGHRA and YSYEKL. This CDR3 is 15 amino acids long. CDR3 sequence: CASSFRGQGNTEAFF.

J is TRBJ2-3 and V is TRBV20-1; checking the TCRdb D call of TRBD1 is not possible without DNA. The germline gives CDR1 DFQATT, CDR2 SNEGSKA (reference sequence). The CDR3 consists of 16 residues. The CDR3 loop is CSADRPERGDTDTQYF.

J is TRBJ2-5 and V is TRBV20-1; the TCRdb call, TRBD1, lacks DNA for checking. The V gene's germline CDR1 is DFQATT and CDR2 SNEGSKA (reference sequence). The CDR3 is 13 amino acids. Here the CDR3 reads CSARPGALETQYF.

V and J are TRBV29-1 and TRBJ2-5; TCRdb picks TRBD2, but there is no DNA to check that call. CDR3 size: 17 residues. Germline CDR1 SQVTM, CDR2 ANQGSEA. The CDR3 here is CSVVLLNRRIAQETQYF.

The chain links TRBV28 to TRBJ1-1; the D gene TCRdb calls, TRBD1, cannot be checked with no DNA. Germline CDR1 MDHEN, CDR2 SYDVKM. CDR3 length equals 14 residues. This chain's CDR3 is CASRSPGRRGEAFF.